This TCR beta chain was identified during a study of blood T cell repertoires in COVID-19 (dated by TCRdb to the early 2020s). Turning to the overall study: Collaborator samples came from the United States, Italy and Spain and covered acute and convalescent phases of COVID-19. The material from the prospective study consisted of cDNA or gDNA derived from T cells, B-cell-depleted T cells, or PBMCs. Deeply sampled blood TCRbeta repertoires from subjects exposed to, actively infected with, or recovered from COVID-19 were included in the dataset. The repertoires were made available in a free public database intended to serve as a resource for research on the immune response to SARS-CoV-2. The samples were drawn from two sources: the first 160 participants of the ongoing ImmuneRACE study, and fewer than 1,500 subjects contributed by 6 global collaborators. A de-identified subject ID, COVID-19 status, age in years and sex were almost always included in the sample metadata. Where available, HLA class I and class II types were taken from metadata supplied by the sample provider and were not determined by assay-based typing. Findings and caveats that apply to the study as a whole: The amount of clinical and demographic metadata varied by source and participant and was provided uncurated.

Each collaborating institution followed its own protocols to collect whole blood in K2EDTA tubes. Collaborator samples were shipped for TCRbeta analysis as frozen whole blood, isolated PBMCs, or DNA extracted from either sample type. The junction shows trimming of 5 bases on V and 0 bases on J, plus 11 bases between the germline ends. CDR1 and CDR2 are read off the germline V gene (reference sequence) as SEHNR and FQNEAQ. Reading from cysteine to phenylalanine, the CDR3 counts 15 amino acids. CDR3 DNA is the only sequence kept; it has 45 bases, read in frame from the first base. The immunoSEQ Assay, a bias-controlled multiplex PCR, was used to amplify TCRbeta CDR3 regions from genomic DNA. Under the source paper's analysis protocol: Nucleated cell counts per sample were estimated from amplification of reference gene primers within the assay. Sequence reads were collapsed and filtered to measure the absolute abundance of every unique TCRbeta CDR3 rearrangement. For each sample, productive Simpson clonality was calculated as the square root of Simpson's diversity index across productive rearrangements. The immuneACCESS repertoire file appears here via TCRdb, limited to in-frame rearrangements. These files lack a portion of the clones; in checked studies, under half of the deficit traces to unresolved V genes, and the cause of the others is not known. V, J and clone size derive from that table, while D and trimming were established from the DNA sequence. Here the sample has roughly 50,000 clones; roughly 80% occur a single time. 5.3% of the sample rests with the top ten.

About this clone: The antigen this receptor binds is unknown. Qualities for individual bases were not recorded, and no much larger clone is one base off.

Sequencing was performed on peripheral blood. The receptor was isolated from a woman aged 55-75 years with acute or convalescent COVID-19. The sequence links TRBV7-9 to TRBJ1-3; TRBD1 is perhaps the D gene, given 5 matching bases. At the DNA level, the sequence is TGTGCCAGCAGCCAGGGCCCTTCCTCTGGAAACACCATATATTTT. Translated, it gives CASSQGPSSGNTIYF. The entire variable domain, with the stretches around the CDR3 drawn from the reference TRBV7-9 and TRBJ1-3 proteins, is DTGVSQNPRHKITKRGQNVTFRCDPISEHNRLYWYRQTLGQGPEFLTYFQNEAQLEKSRLLSDRFSAERPKGSFSTLEIQRTEQGDSAMYLCASSQGPSSGNTIYFGEGSWLTVV.